Each of the 2 T cell receptor beta chains below was sequenced from the same sample in a study of control samples from healthy donors and cancer patients. TCRdb keeps only in-frame clones here, not all; method: immunoSEQ multiplex PCR. The sample shows roughly 180,000 clones, just over 90% of them seen only once. Sequences were obtained from blood. The source is a woman between 55 and 75 years old in good health.

V is TRBV18 and J is TRBJ2-1; D may be TRBD1 (6 bases). Trimming cost V 1 base and J 9 bases, with 16 bases left between them. CDR3 length: 15 amino acids. Germline CDR1 reads KGHSH; CDR2 reads LQKENI. The CDR3 loop is CASSPQSTGLGEQFF. The CDR3, as DNA: TGTGCCAGCTCACCACAATCCACAGGGCTCGGTGAGCAGTTCTTC.

The V gene is TRBV6-2 or TRBV6-3, the J gene TRBJ2-2; 8 nucleotides align to TRBD2. The germline V gene encodes CDR1 MNHEY and CDR2 SVGEGT. V lost 4 bases, J lost 5 bases, and 9 bases stayed unmatched. The CDR3 contains 16 residues. DNA for the CDR3: TGTGCCAGCAGTTCCCGGGGGGGGCCGGATACCGGGGAGCTGTTTTTT. This encodes CASSSRGGPDTGELFF.